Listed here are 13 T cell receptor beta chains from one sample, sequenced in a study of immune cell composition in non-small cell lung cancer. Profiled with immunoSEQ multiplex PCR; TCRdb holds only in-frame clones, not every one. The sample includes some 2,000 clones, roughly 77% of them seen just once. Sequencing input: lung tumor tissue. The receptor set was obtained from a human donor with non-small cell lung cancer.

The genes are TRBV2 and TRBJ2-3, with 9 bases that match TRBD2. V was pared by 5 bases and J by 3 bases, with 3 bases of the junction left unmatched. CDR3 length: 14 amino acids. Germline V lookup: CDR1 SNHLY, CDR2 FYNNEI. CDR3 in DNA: TGTGCCAGCAGTCCGGGACTAGCTACAGATACGCAGTATTTT. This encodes CASSPGLATDTQYF.

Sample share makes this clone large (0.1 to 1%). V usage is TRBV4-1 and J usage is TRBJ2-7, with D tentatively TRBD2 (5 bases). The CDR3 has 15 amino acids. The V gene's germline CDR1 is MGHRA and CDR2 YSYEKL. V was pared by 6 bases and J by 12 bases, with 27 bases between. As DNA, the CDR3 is TGCGCCAGCAGACACAGATGGCGGTATGTTCGAGGGTTGTACGTC. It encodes CASRHRWRYVRGLYV.

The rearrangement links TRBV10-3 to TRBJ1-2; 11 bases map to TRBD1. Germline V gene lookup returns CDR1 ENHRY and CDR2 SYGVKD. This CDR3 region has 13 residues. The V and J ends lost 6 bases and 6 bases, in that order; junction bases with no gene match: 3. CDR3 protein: CAIRDRGPDGYTF. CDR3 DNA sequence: TGTGCCATCAGGGACAGGGGGCCAGATGGCTACACCTTC.

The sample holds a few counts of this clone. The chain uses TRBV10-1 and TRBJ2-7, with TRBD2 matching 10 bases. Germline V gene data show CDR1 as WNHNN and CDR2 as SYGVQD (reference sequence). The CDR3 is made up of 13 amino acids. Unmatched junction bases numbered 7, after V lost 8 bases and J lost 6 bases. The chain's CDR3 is CASRKREGPEQYV. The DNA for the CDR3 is TGCGCCAGCCGTAAGCGGGAGGGCCCCGAGCAGTACGTC.

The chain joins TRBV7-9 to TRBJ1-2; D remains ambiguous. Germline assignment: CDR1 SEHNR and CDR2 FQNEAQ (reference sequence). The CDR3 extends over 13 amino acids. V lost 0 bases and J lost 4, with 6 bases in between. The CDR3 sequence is CASSLAGSYGYTF. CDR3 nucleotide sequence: TGTGCCAGCAGCTTAGCGGGCAGCTATGGCTACACCTTC.

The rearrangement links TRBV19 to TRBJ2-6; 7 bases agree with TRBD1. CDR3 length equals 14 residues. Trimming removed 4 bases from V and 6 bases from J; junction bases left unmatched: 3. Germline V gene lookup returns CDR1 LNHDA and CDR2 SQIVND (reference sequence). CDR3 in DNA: TGTGCCAGTAGTACCGGGACAGTGGCCAACGTCCTGACTTTC. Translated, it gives CASSTGTVANVLTF.

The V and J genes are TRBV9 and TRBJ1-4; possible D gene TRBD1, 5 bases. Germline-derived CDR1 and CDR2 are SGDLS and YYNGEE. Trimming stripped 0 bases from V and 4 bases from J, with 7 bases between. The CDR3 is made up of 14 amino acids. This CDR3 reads CASSVAGVNEKLFF. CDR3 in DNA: TGTGCCAGCAGCGTAGCGGGGGTTAATGAAAAACTGTTTTTT.

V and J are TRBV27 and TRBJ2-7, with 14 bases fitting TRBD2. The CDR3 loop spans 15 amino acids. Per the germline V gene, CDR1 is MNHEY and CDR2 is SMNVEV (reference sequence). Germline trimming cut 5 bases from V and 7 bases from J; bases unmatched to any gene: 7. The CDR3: CASSPGLAGGQEQYV. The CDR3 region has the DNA TGTGCCAGCAGTCCAGGACTAGCGGGAGGTCAAGAGCAGTACGTC.

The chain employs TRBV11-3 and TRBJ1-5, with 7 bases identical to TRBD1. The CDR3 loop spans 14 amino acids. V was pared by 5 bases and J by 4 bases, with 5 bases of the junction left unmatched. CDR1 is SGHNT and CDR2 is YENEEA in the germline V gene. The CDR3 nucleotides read TGTGCCAGCAGCGCCGGGACAGTGAATCAGCCCCAGCATTTT. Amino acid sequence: CASSAGTVNQPQHF.

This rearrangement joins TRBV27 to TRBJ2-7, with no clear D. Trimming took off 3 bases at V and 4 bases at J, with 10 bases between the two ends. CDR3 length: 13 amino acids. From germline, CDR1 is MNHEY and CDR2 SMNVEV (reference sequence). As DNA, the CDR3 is TGTGCCAGCAGTTTGTTGCCCGGGTACGAGCAGTACTTC. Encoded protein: CASSLLPGYEQYF.

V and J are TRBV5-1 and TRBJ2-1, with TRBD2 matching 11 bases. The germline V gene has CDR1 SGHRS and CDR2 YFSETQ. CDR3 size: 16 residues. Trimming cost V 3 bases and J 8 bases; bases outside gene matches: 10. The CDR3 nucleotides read TGCGCCAGCAGCTCAATTTATAGCGGGGGGGGAGATGAGCAGTTCTTC. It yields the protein CASSSIYSGGGDEQFF. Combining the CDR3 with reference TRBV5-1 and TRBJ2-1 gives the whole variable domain KAGVTQTPRYLIKTRGQQVTLSCSPISGHRSVSWYQQTPGQGLQFLFEYFSETQRNKGNFPGRFSGRQFSNSRSEMNVSTLELGDSALYLCASSSIYSGGGDEQFFGPGTRLTVL.

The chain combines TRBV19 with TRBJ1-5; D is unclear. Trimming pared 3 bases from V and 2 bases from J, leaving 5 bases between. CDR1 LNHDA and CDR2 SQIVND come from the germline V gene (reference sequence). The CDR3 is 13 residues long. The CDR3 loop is CASSMSGNQPQHF. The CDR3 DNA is TGTGCCAGTAGTATGAGCGGCAATCAGCCCCAGCATTTT.

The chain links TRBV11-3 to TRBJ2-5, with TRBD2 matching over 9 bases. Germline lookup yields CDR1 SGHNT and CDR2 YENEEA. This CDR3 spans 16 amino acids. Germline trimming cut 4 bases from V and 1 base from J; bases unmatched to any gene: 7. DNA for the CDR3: TGTGCCAGCAGCTCCCGGACTAGCGTCGCCCAAGAGACCCAGTACTTC. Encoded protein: CASSSRTSVAQETQYF.